The present T cell receptor (beta chain) was sequenced within a study of Ad26.COV2.S vaccination and SARS-CoV-2 variants. Notes on the study in general: Substantial post-vaccination breadth of spike-specific CD8+ and CD4+ T cell responses was reported.

This CDR3 region has 16 residues. Germline trimming cut 6 bases from V and 0 bases from J; bases unmatched to any gene: 5. Germline V gene data show CDR1 as MNHEY and CDR2 as SVGEGT. Data came from immunoSEQ multiplex PCR; TCRdb stores just in-frame clones and leaves some out. Of about 350,000 clones in the sample, approximately 90% were seen once. Comment on this clone: Antigen specificity is unknown.

The rearrangement links TRBV6-2 or TRBV6-3 to TRBJ2-3; TRBD2 matches at 11 bases. The sequencing used peripheral blood, collected after recovery from COVID-19. This clonotype was sampled from a human donor who had recovered from COVID-19. The CDR3 loop reads CASSPTSGGSTDTQYF. The CDR3 bases are TGTGCCAGCAGCCCTACTAGCGGGGGAAGCACAGATACGCAGTATTTT.